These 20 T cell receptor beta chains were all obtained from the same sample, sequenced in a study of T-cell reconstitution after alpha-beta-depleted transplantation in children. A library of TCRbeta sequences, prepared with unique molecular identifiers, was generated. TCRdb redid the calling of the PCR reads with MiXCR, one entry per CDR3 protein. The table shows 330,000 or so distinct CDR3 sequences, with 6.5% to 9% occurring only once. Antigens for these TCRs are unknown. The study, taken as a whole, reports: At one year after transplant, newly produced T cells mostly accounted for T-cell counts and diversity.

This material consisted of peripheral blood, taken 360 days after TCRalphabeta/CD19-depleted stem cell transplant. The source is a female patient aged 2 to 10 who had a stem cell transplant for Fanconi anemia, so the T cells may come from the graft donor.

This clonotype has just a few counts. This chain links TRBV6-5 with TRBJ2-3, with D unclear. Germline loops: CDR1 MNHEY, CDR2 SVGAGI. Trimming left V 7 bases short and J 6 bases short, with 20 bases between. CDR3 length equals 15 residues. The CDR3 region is CASNLLSTLVDTQYF. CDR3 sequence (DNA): TGTGCCAGCAACTTACTCTCGACACTGGTGGATACGCAGTATTTT.

This chain's CDR3 is CASSLTGGHEQYF. CDR3 nucleotides: TGTGCCAGCAGCTTAACCGGGGGGCACGAGCAGTACTTC. The chain couples TRBV7-3 to TRBJ2-7, with D perhaps TRBD2 (7 bases). V was cut by 0 bases and J by 5 bases, with 8 bases left in between. The CDR3 length is 13 residues. CDR1 and CDR2 from the germline V gene are SGHTA and FQGTGA.

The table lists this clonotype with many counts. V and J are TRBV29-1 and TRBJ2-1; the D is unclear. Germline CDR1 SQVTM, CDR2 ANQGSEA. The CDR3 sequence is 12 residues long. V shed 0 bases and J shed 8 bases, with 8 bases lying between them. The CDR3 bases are TGCAGCGTTGAAGAGCTAGTCTATGAGCAGTTCTTC. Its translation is CSVEELVYEQFF.

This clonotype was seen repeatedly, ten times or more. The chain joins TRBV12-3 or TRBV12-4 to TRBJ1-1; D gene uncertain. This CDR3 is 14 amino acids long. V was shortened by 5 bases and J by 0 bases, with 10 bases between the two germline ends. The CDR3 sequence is CASSDGVMNTEAFF. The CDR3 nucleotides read TGTGCCAGCAGTGACGGGGTGATGAACACTGAAGCTTTCTTT.

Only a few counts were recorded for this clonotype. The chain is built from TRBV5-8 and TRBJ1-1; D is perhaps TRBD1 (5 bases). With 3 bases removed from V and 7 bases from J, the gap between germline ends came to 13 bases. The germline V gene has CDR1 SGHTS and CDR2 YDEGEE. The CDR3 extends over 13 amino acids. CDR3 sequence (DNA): TGTGCCAGCAGCTCGTATGGGGCCTATGAAGCTTTCTTT. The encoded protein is CASSSYGAYEAFF.

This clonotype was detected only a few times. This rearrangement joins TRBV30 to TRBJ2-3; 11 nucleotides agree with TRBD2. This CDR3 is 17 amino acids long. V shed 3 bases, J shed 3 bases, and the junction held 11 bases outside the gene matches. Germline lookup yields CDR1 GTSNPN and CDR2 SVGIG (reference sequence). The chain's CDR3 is CAWRVLAGGMGTDTQYF. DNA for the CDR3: TGTGCCTGGAGAGTCCTAGCGGGGGGCATGGGGACAGATACGCAGTATTTT. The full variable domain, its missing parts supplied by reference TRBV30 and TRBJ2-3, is SQTIHQWPATLVQPVGSPLSLECTVEGTSNPNLYWYRQAAGRGLQLLFYSVGIGQISSEVPQNLSASRPQDRQFILSSKKLLLSDSGFYLCAWRVLAGGMGTDTQYFGPGTRLTVL.

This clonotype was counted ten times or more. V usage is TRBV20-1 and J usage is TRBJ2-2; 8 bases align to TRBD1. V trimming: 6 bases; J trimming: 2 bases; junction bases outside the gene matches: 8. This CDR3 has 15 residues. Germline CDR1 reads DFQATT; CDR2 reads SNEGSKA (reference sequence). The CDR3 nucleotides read TGCAGTGCACGGACAGGGCGACTTAACACCGGGGAGCTGTTTTTT. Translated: CSARTGRLNTGELFF.

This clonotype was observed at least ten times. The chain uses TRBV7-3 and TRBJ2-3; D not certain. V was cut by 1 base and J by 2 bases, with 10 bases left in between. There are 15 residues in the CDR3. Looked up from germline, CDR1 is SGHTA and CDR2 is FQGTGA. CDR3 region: CASSLNLPYTDTQYF. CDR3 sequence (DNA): TGTGCCAGCAGCTTAAACCTACCCTACACAGATACGCAGTATTTT.

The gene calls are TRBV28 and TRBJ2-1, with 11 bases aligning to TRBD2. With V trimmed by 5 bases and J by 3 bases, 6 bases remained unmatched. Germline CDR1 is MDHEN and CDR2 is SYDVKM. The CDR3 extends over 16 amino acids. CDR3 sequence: CASSRLAGGRYNEQFF. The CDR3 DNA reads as TGTGCCAGCAGTAGGCTAGCGGGGGGCCGCTACAATGAGCAGTTCTTC.

The CDR3 DNA reads as TGCAGTGCTAGAGAGGGAGGTTCACAGGGGGTATACGAGCAGTACTTC. Encoded protein: CSAREGGSQGVYEQYF. The rearrangement uses TRBV20-1 and TRBJ2-7, with 8 bases aligning to TRBD1. Germline V gene data show CDR1 as DFQATT and CDR2 as SNEGSKA (reference sequence). The junction had 11 bases not matched to a gene; V was cut back by 0 bases and J by 4 bases. The CDR3 has 16 amino acids.

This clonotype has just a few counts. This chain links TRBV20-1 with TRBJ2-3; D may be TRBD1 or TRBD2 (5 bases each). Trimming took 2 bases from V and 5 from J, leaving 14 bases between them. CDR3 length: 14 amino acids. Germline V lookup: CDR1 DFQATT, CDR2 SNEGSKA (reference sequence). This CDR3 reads CSARTGLALDTQYF. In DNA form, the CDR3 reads TGCAGTGCTAGAACGGGGCTAGCTTTAGATACGCAGTATTTT.

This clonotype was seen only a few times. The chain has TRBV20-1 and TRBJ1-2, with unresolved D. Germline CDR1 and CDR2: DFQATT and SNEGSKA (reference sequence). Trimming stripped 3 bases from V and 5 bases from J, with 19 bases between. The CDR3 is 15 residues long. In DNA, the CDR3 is TGCAGTGCTAGCCGAAACCCGTTTAGGGCTTATGGCTACACCTTC. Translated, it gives CSASRNPFRAYGYTF.

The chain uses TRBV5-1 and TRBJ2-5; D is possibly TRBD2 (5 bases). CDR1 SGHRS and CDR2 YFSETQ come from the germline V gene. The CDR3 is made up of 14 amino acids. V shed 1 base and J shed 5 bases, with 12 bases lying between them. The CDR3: CASSLSTSAETQYF. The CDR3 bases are TGCGCCAGCAGCTTGTCAACTAGTGCCGAGACCCAGTACTTC. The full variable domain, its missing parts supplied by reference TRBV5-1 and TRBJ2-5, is KAGVTQTPRYLIKTRGQQVTLSCSPISGHRSVSWYQQTPGQGLQFLFEYFSETQRNKGNFPGRFSGRQFSNSRSEMNVSTLELGDSALYLCASSLSTSAETQYFGPGTRLLVL.

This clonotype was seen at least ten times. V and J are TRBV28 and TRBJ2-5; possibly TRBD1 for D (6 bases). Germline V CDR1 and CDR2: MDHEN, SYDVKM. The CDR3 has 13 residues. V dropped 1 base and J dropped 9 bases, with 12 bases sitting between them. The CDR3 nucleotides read TGTGCCAGCAGTTTATTGGGGCACAGGGCCCAGTACTTC. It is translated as CASSLLGHRAQYF.

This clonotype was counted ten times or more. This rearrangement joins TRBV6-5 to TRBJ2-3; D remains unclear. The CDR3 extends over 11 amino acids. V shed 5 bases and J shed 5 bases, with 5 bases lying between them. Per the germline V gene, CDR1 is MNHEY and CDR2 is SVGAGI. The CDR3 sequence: CASSTLDTQYF. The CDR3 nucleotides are TGTGCCAGCAGTACCCTAGATACGCAGTATTTT.

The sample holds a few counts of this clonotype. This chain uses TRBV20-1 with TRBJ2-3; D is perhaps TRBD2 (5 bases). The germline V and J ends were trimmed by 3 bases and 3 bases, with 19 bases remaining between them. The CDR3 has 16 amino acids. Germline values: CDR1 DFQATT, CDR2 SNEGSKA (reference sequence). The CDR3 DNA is TGCAGTGCTAGTCCGACACATCGAGGGCGGACAGATACGCAGTATTTT. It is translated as CSASPTHRGRTDTQYF.

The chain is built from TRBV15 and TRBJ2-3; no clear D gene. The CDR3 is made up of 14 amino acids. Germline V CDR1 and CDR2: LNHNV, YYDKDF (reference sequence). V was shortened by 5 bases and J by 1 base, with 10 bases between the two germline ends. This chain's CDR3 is CATSPIRGTDTQYF. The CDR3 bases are TGTGCCACCAGCCCAATTAGGGGCACAGATACGCAGTATTTT.

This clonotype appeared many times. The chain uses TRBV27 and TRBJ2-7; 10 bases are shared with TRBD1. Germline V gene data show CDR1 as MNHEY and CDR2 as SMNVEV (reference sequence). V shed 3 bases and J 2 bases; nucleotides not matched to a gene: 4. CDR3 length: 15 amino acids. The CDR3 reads CASSFVGTGAYEQYF. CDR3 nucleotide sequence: TGTGCCAGCAGTTTCGTAGGGACAGGGGCCTACGAGCAGTACTTC.

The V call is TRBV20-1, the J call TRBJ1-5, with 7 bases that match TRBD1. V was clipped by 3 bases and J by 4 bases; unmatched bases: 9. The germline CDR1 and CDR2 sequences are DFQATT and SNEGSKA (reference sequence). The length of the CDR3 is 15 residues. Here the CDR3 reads CSASYGYRGNQPQHF. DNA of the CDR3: TGCAGTGCTAGTTATGGATACAGGGGTAATCAGCCCCAGCATTTT.

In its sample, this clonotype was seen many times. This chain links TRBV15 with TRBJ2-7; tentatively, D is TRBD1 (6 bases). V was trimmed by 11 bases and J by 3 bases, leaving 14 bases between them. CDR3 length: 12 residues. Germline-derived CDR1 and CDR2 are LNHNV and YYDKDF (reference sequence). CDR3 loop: CAVSTGRYEQYF. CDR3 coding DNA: TGTGCCGTTTCGACAGGTCGCTACGAGCAGTACTTC.